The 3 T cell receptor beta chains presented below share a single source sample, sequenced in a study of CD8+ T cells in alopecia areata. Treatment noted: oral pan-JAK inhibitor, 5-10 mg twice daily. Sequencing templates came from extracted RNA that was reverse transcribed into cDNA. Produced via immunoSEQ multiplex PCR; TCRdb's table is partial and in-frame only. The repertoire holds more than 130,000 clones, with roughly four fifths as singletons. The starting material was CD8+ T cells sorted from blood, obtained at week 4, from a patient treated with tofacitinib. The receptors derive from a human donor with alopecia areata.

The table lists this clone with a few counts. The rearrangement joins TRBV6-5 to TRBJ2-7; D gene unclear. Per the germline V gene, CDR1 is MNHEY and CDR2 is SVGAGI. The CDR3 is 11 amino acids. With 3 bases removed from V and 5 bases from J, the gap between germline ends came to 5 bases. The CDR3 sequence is CASSYGHEQYF. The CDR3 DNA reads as TGTGCCAGCAGTTATGGACACGAGCAGTACTTC.

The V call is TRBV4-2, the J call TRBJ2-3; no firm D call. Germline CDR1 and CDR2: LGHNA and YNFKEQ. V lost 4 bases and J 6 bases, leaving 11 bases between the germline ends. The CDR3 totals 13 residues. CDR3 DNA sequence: TGTGCCAGCAGCCCCCGAGTTTGGGATACGCAGTATTTT. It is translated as CASSPRVWDTQYF.

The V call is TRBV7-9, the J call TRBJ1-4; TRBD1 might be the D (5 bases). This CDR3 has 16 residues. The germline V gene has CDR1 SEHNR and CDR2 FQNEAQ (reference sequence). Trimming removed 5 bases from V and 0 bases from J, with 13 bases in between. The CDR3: CASSPGTDPTNEKLFF. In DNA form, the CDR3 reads TGTGCCAGCAGCCCAGGGACGGATCCAACTAATGAAAAACTGTTTTTT.